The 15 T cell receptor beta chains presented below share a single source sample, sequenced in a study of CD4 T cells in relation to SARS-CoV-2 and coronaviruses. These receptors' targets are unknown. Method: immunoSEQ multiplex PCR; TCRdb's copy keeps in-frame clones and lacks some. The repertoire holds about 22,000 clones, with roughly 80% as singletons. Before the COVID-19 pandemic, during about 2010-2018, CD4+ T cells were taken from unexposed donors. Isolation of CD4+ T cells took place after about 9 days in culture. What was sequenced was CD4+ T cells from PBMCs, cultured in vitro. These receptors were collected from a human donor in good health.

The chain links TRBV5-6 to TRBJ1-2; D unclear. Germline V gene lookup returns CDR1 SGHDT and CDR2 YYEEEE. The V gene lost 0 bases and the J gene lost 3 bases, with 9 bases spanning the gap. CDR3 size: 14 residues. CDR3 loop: CASSLVSRDYGYTF. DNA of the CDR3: TGTGCCAGCAGCTTGGTGAGCCGGGACTATGGCTACACCTTC.

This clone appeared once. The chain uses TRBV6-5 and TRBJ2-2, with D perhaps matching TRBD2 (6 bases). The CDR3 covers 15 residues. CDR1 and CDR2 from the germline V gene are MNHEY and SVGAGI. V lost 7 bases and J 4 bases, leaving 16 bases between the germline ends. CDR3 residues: CASMRDSRLTGELFF. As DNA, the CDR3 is TGTGCCAGCATGAGGGACTCTAGACTCACCGGGGAGCTGTTTTTT.

The CDR3 protein is CASSSGDNEQFF. The CDR3 nucleotides are TGTGCCAGCAGTTCGGGTGACAATGAGCAGTTCTTC. The rearrangement uses TRBV28 and TRBJ2-1; unclear D gene. This CDR3 spans 12 amino acids. The germline gives CDR1 MDHEN, CDR2 SYDVKM. Trimming took 4 bases from V and 5 from J, leaving 6 bases between them.

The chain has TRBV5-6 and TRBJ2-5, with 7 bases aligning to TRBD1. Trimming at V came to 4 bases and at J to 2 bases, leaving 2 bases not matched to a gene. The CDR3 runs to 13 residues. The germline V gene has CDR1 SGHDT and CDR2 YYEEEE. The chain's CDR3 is CASSTGQQETQYF. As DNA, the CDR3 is TGTGCCAGCAGCACGGGACAGCAAGAGACCCAGTACTTC.

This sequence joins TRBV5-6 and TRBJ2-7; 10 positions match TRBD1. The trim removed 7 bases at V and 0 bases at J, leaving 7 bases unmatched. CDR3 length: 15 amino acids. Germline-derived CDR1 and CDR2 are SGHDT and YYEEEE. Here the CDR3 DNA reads TGTGCCAGCGAAATAAGGGACAGGGGCTCCTACGAGCAGTACTTC. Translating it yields CASEIRDRGSYEQYF.

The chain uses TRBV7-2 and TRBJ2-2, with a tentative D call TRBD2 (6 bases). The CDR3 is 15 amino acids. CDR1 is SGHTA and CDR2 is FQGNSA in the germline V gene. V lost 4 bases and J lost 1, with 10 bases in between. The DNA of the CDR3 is TGTGCCAGCAGCTCGGGACTTTTGAACACCGGGGAGCTGTTTTTT. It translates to CASSSGLLNTGELFF.

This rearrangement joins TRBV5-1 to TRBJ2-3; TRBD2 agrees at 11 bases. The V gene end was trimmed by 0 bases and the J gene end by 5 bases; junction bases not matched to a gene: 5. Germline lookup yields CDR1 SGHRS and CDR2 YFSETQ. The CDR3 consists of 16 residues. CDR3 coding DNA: TGCGCCAGCAGCTTGGGACTAGCGGGGATCCGAGATACGCAGTATTTT. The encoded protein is CASSLGLAGIRDTQYF.

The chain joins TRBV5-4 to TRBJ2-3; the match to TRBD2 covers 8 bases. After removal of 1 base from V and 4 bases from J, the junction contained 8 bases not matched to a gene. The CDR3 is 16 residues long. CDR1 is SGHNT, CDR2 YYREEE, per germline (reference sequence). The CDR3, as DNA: TGTGCCAGCAGCTTGAAACTGCGGGAGGCCGCAGATACGCAGTATTTT. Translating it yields CASSLKLREAADTQYF.

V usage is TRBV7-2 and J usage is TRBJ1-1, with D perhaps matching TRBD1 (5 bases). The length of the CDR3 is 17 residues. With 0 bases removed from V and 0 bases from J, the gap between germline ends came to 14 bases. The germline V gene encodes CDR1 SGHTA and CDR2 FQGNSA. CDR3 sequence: CASSLAHLAGLNTEAFF. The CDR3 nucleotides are TGTGCCAGCAGCTTAGCGCATTTGGCAGGGTTGAACACTGAAGCTTTCTTT. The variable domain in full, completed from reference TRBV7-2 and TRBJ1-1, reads GAGVSQSPSNKVTEKGKDVELRCDPISGHTALYWYRQSLGQGLEFLIYFQGNSAPDKSGLPSDRFSAERTGGSVSTLTIQRTQQEDSAVYLCASSLAHLAGLNTEAFFGQGTRLTVV.

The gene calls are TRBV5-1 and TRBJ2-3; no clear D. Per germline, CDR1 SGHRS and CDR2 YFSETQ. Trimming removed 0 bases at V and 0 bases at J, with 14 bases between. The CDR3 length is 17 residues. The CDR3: CASSLEGSHSSTDTQYF. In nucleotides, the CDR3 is TGCGCCAGCAGCTTGGAGGGCAGTCACTCTAGCACAGATACGCAGTATTTT.

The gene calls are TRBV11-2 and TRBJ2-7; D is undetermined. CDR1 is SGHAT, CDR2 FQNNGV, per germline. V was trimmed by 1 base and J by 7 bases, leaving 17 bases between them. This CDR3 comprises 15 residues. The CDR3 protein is CASSLVGATLEEQYF. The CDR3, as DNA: TGTGCCAGCAGCTTAGTTGGAGCTACCCTGGAGGAGCAGTACTTC.

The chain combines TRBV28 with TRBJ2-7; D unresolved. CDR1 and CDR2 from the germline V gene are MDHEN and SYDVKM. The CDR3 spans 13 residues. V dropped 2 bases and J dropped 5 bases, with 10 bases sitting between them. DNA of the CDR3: TGTGCCAGCAGTTTAATAGACACCCACGAGCAGTACTTC. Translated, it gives CASSLIDTHEQYF.

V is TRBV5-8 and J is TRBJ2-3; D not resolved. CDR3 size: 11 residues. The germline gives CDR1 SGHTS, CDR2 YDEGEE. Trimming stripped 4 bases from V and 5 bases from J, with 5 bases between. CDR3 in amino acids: CASSLRDTQYF. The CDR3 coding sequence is TGTGCCAGCAGCCTTCGAGATACGCAGTATTTT.

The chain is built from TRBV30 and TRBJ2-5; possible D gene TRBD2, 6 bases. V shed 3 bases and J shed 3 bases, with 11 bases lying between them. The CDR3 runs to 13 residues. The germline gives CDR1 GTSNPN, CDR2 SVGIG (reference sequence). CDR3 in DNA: TGTGCCTGGAGGGGACTTCCCAAAGAGACCCAGTACTTC. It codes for CAWRGLPKETQYF.

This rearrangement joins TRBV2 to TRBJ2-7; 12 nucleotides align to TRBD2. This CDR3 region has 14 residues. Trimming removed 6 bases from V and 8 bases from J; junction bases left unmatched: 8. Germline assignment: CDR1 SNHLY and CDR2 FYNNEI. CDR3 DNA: TGTGCCAGCAGGGAGAGACTAGCGGGAGCGAAGCAGTACTTC. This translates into CASRERLAGAKQYF.